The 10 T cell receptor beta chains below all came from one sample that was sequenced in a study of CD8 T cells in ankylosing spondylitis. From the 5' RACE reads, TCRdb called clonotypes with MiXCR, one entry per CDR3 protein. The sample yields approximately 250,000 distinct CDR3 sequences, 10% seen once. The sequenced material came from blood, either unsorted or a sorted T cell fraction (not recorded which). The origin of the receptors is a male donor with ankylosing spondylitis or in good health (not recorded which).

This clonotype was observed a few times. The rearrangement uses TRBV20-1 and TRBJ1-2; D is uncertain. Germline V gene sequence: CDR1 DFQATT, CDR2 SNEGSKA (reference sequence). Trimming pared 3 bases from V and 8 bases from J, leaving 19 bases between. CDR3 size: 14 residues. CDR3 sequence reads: CSARPPGKREGYTF. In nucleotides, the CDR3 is TGCAGTGCTAGGCCTCCGGGTAAAAGGGAGGGCTACACCTTC.

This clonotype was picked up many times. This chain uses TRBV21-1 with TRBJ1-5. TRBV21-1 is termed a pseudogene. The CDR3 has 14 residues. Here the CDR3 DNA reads TGTGCCAGCAGCAAAGTAGGAGGGAATCAGCCCCAGCATTTT. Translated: CASSKVGGNQPQHF.

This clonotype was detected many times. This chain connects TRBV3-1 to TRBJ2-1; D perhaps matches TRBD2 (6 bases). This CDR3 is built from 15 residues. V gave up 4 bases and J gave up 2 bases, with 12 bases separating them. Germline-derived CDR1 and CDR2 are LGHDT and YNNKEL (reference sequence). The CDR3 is CASSRGDATYNEQFF. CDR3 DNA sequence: TGTGCCAGCAGCCGGGGGGACGCCACCTACAATGAGCAGTTCTTC.

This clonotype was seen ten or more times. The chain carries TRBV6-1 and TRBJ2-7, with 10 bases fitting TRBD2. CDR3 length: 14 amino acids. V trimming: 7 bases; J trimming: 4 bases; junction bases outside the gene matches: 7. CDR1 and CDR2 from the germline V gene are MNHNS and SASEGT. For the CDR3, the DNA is TGTGCCAGCACCAGCGGGGGGGATCATTACGAGCAGTACTTC. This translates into CASTSGGDHYEQYF.

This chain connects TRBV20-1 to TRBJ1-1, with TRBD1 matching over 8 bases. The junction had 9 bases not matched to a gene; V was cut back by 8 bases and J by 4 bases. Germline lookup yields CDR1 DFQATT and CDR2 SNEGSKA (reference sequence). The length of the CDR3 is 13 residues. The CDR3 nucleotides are TGCAGTCTAAGCAGGGGGCAGGTCACTGAAGCTTTCTTT. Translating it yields CSLSRGQVTEAFF.

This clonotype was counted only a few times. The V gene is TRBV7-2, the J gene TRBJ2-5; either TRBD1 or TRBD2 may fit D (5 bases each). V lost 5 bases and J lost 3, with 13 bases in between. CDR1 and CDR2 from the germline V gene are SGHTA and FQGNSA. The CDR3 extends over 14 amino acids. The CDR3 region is CASSPSRAEETQYF. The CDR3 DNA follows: TGTGCCAGCAGCCCTAGCAGGGCGGAAGAGACCCAGTACTTC.

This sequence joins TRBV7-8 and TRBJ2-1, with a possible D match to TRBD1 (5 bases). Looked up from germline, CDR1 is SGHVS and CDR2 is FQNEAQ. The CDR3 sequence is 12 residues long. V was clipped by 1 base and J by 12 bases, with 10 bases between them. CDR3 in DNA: TGTGCCAGCAGCTTAGTAGACAGCCGGCAGTTCTTC. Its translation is CASSLVDSRQFF.

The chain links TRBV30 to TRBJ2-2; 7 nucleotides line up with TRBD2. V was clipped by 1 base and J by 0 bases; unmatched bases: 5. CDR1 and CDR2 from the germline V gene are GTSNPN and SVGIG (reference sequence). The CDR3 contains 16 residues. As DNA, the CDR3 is TGTGCCTGGAGTGACCCGGGACTAACGAACACCGGGGAGCTGTTTTTT. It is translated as CAWSDPGLTNTGELFF.

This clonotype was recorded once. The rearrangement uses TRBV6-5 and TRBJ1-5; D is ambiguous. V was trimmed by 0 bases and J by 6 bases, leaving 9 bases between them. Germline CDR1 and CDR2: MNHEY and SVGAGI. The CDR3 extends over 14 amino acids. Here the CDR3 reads CASSYSDGSQPQHF. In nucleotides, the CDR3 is TGTGCCAGCAGTTACTCGGACGGCTCTCAGCCCCAGCATTTT.

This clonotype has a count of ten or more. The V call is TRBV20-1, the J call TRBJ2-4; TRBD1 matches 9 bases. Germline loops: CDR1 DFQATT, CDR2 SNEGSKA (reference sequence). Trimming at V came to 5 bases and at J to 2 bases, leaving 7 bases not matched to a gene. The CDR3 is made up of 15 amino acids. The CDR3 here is CSADPGTGTKNIQYF. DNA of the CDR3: TGCAGTGCTGACCCCGGGACAGGGACCAAAAACATTCAGTACTTC.